The sequence of this T cell receptor (beta chain) was determined in a study of control samples from healthy donors and cancer patients (TCRdb year 2020). In the germline V gene (reference sequence), CDR1 corresponds to LGHDT and CDR2 to YNNKEL. The V end gives up 6 bases and the J end 7 bases, leaving 11 bases in the junction not matched to a gene. Reading from cysteine to phenylalanine, the CDR3 counts 14 amino acids. The sequence is cut down to CDR3 DNA, 42 bases in frame from base 1. The library came from the immunoSEQ multiplex PCR assay. This immuneACCESS table, as held by TCRdb, lists in-frame sequences with V and J called but not all clones. Of the missing ones, under half trace to an unresolved V gene in checked studies; the others have no known cause. This sample is represented by 100,000 to 150,000 clones; roughly 89% of them were singletons. Around 5.1% of the sample is taken by the ten largest.

As for this clone: Its antigen is unknown. Base qualities are not at hand, and no much larger clone is one base apart.

This receptor was taken from a man younger than 35 in good health. Recombination linked TRBV3-1 (or the pseudogene TRBV3-2) to TRBJ2-5; the central 7 bases match TRBD1. Sequences were obtained from blood. The CDR3 region has the sequence CASRLTGSGWTQYF. The sequence in DNA is TGTGCCAGCAGACTGACAGGGTCCGGGTGGACCCAGTACTTC.